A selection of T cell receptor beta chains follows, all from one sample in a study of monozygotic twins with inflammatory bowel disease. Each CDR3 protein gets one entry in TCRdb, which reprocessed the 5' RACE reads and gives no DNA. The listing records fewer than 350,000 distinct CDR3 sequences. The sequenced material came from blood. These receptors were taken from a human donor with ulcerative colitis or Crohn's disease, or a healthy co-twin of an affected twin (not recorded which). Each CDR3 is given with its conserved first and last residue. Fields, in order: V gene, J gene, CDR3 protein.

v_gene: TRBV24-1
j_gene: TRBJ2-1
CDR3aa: CATSDFGGLGYNEQFF

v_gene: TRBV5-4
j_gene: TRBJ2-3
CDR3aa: CASSSSSGSTDTQYF

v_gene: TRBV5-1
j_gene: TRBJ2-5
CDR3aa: CASSTPRDTQETQYF

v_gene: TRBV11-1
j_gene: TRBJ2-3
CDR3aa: CASSNRGNTDTQYF

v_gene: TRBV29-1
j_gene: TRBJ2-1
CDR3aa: CSVEAWMDRDGEQFF

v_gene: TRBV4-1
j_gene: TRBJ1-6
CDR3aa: CASSQEGQGLSPLHF

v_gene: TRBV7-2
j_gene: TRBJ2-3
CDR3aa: CASSRDRGGNTQYF

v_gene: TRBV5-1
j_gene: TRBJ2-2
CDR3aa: CASSSSGTRNTGELFF

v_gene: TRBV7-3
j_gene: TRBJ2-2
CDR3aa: CASSLVGGQRNTGELFF

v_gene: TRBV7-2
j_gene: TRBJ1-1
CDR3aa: CASSSPRPNTEAFF

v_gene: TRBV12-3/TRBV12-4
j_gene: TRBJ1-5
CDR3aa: CTSRGQSNDQPQHF

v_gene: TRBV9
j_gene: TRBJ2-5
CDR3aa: CASSVSGQGVQTQYF

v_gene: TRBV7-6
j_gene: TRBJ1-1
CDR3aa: CASSLDLVFLLNTEAFF

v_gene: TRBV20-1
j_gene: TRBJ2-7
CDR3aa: CSAQRQGRYEQYF

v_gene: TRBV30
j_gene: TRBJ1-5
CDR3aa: CASGPQGPLPQHF

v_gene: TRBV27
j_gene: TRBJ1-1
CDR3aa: CASSRDRADTEAFF

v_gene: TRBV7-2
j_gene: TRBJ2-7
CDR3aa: CASGQRAAYEQYF

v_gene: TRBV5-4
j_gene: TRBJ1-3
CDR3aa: CASSSTGRLPNTIYF

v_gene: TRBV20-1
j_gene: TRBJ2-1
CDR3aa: CSASYGRPQIRNEQFF

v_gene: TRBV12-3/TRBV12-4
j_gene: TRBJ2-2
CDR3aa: CASGKLWDTGELFF

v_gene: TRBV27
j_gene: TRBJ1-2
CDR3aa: CASRASGVLGYTF

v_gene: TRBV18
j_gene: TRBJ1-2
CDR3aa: CASSPGQGQGYGYTF

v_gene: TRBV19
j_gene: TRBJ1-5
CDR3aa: CASRTENQPQHF

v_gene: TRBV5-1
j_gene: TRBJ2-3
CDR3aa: CASSLEGWPTDTQYF

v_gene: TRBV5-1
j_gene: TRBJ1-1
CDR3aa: CASSLAEGEAFF

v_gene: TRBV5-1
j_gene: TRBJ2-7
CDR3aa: CASSAKAGGYEQYF

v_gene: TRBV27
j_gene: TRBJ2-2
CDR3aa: CASIDLTGELFF

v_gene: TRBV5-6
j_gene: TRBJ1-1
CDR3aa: CASSLIPQGGTEAFF

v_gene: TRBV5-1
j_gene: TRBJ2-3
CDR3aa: CASSLAVSGTTDTQYF

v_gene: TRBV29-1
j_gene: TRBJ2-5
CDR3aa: CSVTDRGSLGTQYF

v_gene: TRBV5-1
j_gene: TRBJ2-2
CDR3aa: CASSFEQGATGELFF

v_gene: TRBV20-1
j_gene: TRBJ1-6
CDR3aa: CSARDPLTRNNSPLHF

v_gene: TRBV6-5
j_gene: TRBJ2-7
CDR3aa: CASRGWNEQYF

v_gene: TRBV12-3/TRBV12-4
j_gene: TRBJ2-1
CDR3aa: CASSKGQGAYNEQFF

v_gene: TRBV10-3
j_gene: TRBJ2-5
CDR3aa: CAIGLGQDPSQETQYF

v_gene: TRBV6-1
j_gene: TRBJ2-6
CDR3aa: CASSGDARTGTGGTGANVLTF

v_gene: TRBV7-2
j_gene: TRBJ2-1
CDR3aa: CASSLVPTGVYNEQFF

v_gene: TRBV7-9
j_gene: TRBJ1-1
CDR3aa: CASSARQGVLNTEAFF

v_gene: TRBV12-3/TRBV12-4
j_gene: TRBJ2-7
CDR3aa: CASRYTGERMYF

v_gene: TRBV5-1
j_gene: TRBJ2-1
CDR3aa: CASRLLGDEQFF

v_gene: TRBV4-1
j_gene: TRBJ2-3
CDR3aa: CASSQGRATDTQYF

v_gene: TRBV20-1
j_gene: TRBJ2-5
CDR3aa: CSARTRTSQETQYF

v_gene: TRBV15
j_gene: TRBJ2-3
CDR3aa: CATSRPASDTQYF

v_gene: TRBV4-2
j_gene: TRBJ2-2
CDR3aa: CASSQEGAVNTGELFF

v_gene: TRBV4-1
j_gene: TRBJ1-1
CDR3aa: CASSRSTGTAPEAFF

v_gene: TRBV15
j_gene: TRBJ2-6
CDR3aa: CATSRGQWGANVLTF

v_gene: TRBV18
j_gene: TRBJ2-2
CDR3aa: CASSPLTDLNTGELFF